The next 8 T cell receptor beta chains were all read from a single sample in a study of T cell changes during pregnancy in multiple sclerosis. Method: immunoSEQ multiplex PCR; TCRdb's copy keeps in-frame clones and lacks some. This table has 80,000 or so clones, about 92% appearing once. Sequences were derived from peripheral blood, sampled before pregnancy. These receptors came from a female donor with multiple sclerosis, enrolled in a pregnancy study.

This chain joins TRBV1 and TRBJ1-4; the table's D call, TRBD1, was not checked against the DNA. TRBV1 is assigned pseudogene status. The CDR3 loop spans 15 amino acids. This CDR3 reads CTSSQDGRAFEKLFF. DNA for the CDR3: TGCACCAGCAGCCAAGATGGCAGGGCGTTTGAAAAACTGTTTTTT.

This rearrangement joins TRBV29-1 to TRBJ2-3, with 9 positions matching TRBD2. From germline, CDR1 is SQVTM and CDR2 ANQGSEA. V was pared by 6 bases and J by 3 bases, with 7 bases of the junction left unmatched. The CDR3 is 14 amino acids. The DNA of the CDR3 is TGCAGCGTCGCGACTAGCGGTACGACAGATACGCAGTATTTT. This sequence encodes CSVATSGTTDTQYF.

This chain joins TRBV5-6 and TRBJ1-6; D is unclear. The ends were cut back, 4 bases at V and 7 bases at J, with 12 bases in the middle. Looked up from germline, CDR1 is SGHDT and CDR2 is YYEEEE. This CDR3 has 14 residues. CDR3 DNA: TGTGCCAGCAGCCCGGGATCAGCAAATTCACCCCTCCACTTT. Its translation: CASSPGSANSPLHF.

This chain uses TRBV6-5 with TRBJ2-7; the D gene is possibly TRBD2 (5 bases). CDR3 length: 11 amino acids. Trimming left V 5 bases short and J 11 bases short, with 13 bases between. Germline CDR1 reads MNHEY; CDR2 reads SVGAGI. This chain's CDR3 is CASSPGIGEYF. CDR3 coding DNA: TGTGCCAGCAGTCCCGGGATTGGGGAGTACTTC.

V is TRBV19 and J is TRBJ2-5; 8 bases map to TRBD2. This CDR3 is built from 13 residues. The trim removed 5 bases at V and 9 bases at J, leaving 8 bases unmatched. Per the germline V gene, CDR1 is LNHDA and CDR2 is SQIVND (reference sequence). CDR3 sequence: CASSLTSALPQYF. CDR3 bases: TGTGCCAGTAGTTTGACTAGCGCCCTGCCCCAGTACTTC.

CDR3 sequence reads: CASSSDWDYEQYF. CDR3 nucleotides: TGTGCCAGTAGTTCGGACTGGGACTACGAGCAGTACTTC. This rearrangement joins TRBV19 to TRBJ2-7, with D possibly being TRBD2 (5 bases). V was shortened by 5 bases and J by 3 bases, with 11 bases between the two germline ends. Germline CDR1 and CDR2: LNHDA and SQIVND (reference sequence). The CDR3 extends over 13 amino acids.

The rearrangement links TRBV25-1 to TRBJ1-1, with 8 bases identical to TRBD1. Unmatched junction bases numbered 10, after V lost 4 bases and J lost 0 bases. Germline CDR1 MGHDK, CDR2 SYGVNS. The CDR3 length is 17 residues. Here the CDR3 DNA reads TGTGCCAGCAGTGCCGCGGACAGGGCCCTAATGAACACTGAAGCTTTCTTT. Its protein is CASSAADRALMNTEAFF. The full variable domain, with the rest looked up from reference TRBV25-1 and TRBJ1-1, is EADIYQTPRYLVIGTGKKITLECSQTMGHDKMYWYQQDPGMELHLIHYSYGVNSTEKGDLSSESTVSRIRTEHFPLTLESARPSHTSQYLCASSAADRALMNTEAFFGQGTRLTVV.

The rearrangement links TRBV9 to TRBJ2-7; weak D call: TRBD2 (6 bases). Looked up from germline, CDR1 is SGDLS and CDR2 is YYNGEE. The CDR3 runs to 15 residues. With 0 bases removed from V and 3 bases from J, the gap between germline ends came to 13 bases. Written as DNA, the CDR3 is TGTGCCAGCAGCGTAGCGTTTGGGACTGGCTACGAGCAGTACTTC. It codes for CASSVAFGTGYEQYF.